This TCR beta chain was captured in a study of cytotoxic CD8 clonotypes in ibrutinib-treated CLL. Study background: The patients, roughly twelve relapsed/refractory and more than 14 treatment-naive, included 17 who were IGHV unmutated. Mean yields were approximately 260,000 productive templates and over 85,000 productive rearrangements per sample. Study results and caveats: Few clonotypes were public, and these shrank or held steady under treatment.

The CDR3 has 15 amino acids. CDR1 is MNHEY, CDR2 SMNVEV, per germline (reference sequence). With V trimmed by 1 base and J by 1 base, 2 bases remained unmatched. In the case of this clone: Antigen: not known.

Deep sequencing aimed at 1 in 200,000 to 1 in 1 million T cells' resolution. Clones were sequenced by immunoSEQ multiplex PCR, and TCRdb holds only the in-frame ones, with some missing. The repertoire has more than 75,000 clones, about 74% of them found once; the top ten carry around 25%. The source material was PBMCs, sampled after 24 months of ibrutinib treatment. This clonotype originated in a human donor with chronic lymphocytic leukemia. V is TRBV27 and J is TRBJ2-3; the match to TRBD2 covers 7 bases. CDR3 in DNA: TGTGCCAGCAGTTTATTTACTAGCGGCACAGATACGCAGTATTTT. Protein: CASSLFTSGTDTQYF.